The TCR beta chain under discussion was sequenced for a study of T cells in Graves' hyperthyroidism and ophthalmopathy. V shed 7 bases and J shed 7 bases, with 20 bases lying between them. Germline CDR1 is MRHNA and CDR2 is SNTAGT. The CDR3 runs 16 residues. RNA transcripts were the template for amplifying TCR beta CDR3 regions. HTBI primers were used for first-round RT-PCR of the TCR CDR3. TCRdb reprocessed the multiplex PCR reads with MiXCR, giving one entry per CDR3 protein. The table has around 340,000 distinct CDR3 sequences, around a fifth seen once; the top ten hold over 45%. Input material: blood. The receptor's source is a woman aged 45-65 years with Graves' hyperthyroidism. The chain uses TRBV6-4 and TRBJ1-6, with D perhaps TRBD1 (5 bases). DNA of the CDR3: TGTGCCAGCACCCCCCCCCCCCCGACAGAGAATTCACCCCTCCACTTT. Its protein product is CASTPPPPTENSPLHF.